This T cell receptor (beta chain) was observed in a study of OX40 agonist ivuxolimab in advanced cancers. The table lists this clone with a count of one. This CDR3 contains 16 residues. V lost 4 bases and J lost 4; bases outside the gene matches: 6. Germline loops: CDR1 KGHSH, CDR2 LQKENI. Assay used: immunoSEQ multiplex PCR; TCRdb lists only in-frame clones, some missing. The repertoire holds 73,000 or so clones, with about 88% as singletons. The rearrangement links TRBV18 to TRBJ2-3, with 12 bases fitting TRBD2. The sequence was collected from an adult with an advanced solid tumor such as melanoma, head and neck, liver or kidney cancer. This specimen consisted of CD4+ or CD8+ T cells sorted from blood, obtained in a trial of the OX40 agonist ivuxolimab. CDR3 in amino acids: CASSHRLAGEPDTQYF. The DNA of the CDR3 is TGTGCCAGCTCACACCGACTAGCGGGAGAACCAGATACGCAGTATTTT.